This is a list of T cell receptor beta chains from one sample in a study of identical twins. TCRdb reprocessed the 5' RACE reads via MiXCR and lists one record per CDR3 protein. The sample has more than 600,000 distinct CDR3 sequences, roughly 18% seen once. This sample was shared with a second study, whose subject was T cells expressing NK-cell markers.

Sequenced input: PBMCs. The receptor set was obtained from a woman aged 18-30 years in good health. Each CDR3 is given with its conserved first and last residue. A D gene is named only where the DNA matches it firmly. Some rows have no size entry. The others give once, few or many, or a class for an expanded clone.

D: .
size: .
J: TRBJ2-1
V: TRBV7-9
CDR3: CASSFRGDLYNEQFF
DNA: TGTGCCAGCAGCTTTAGGGGAGACTTATACAATGAGCAGTTCTTC

D: .
size: many
J: TRBJ2-1
V: TRBV29-1
CDR3: CSVESQGGYYNEQFF
DNA: TGCAGCGTTGAGTCCCAGGGGGGATACTACAATGAGCAGTTCTTC

D: .
size: few
J: TRBJ1-1
V: TRBV12-3/TRBV12-4
CDR3: CASSFVLLEAFF
DNA: TGTGCCAGCAGTTTCGTCCTCCTTGAAGCTTTCTTT

D: TRBD2
size: .
J: TRBJ2-1
V: TRBV5-1
CDR3: CASMDGTRDYNEQFF
DNA: TGCGCCAGCATGGACGGGACTAGGGACTACAATGAGCAGTTCTTC

D: .
size: few
J: TRBJ1-6
V: TRBV5-1
CDR3: CASRGFADSPLHF
DNA: TGCGCCAGCAGGGGGTTTGCGGATTCACCCCTCCACTTT

D: .
size: few
J: TRBJ2-7
V: TRBV18
CDR3: CASSHSGTATYEQYF
DNA: TGTGCCAGCTCACACTCCGGGACGGCGACCTACGAGCAGTACTTC

D: TRBD1
size: .
J: TRBJ2-1
V: TRBV20-1
CDR3: CSATGDRAFSNEQFF
DNA: TGCAGTGCTACCGGGGACAGGGCATTCTCCAATGAGCAGTTCTTC

D: TRBD2
size: .
J: TRBJ2-1
V: TRBV4-3
CDR3: CASSQETSGSQNEQFF
DNA: TGCGCCAGCAGCCAGGAGACTAGCGGGAGTCAGAATGAGCAGTTCTTC

D: TRBD2
size: few
J: TRBJ2-2
V: TRBV6-1
CDR3: CASRGALAGPGELFF
DNA: TGTGCCAGCAGAGGTGCCCTAGCGGGACCCGGGGAGCTGTTTTTT

D: TRBD1
size: few
J: TRBJ2-7
V: TRBV14
CDR3: CASSPQGEQFYEQYF
DNA: TGTGCCAGCAGCCCGCAGGGGGAGCAGTTCTACGAGCAGTACTTC

D: TRBD2
size: few
J: TRBJ2-7
V: TRBV3-1
CDR3: CASSQFGLAGNEQYF
DNA: TGTGCCAGCAGCCAGTTTGGACTAGCGGGAAACGAGCAGTACTTC

D: TRBD1
size: few
J: TRBJ2-7
V: TRBV10-3
CDR3: CAAGTDSYEQYF
DNA: TGTGCCGCCGGGACAGATAGCTACGAGCAGTACTTC

D: .
size: few
J: TRBJ2-3
V: TRBV20-1
CDR3: CSARLLGRTDTQYF
DNA: TGCAGTGCTAGATTACTAGGACGCACAGATACGCAGTATTTT

D: TRBD2
size: many
J: TRBJ2-1
V: TRBV5-1
CDR3: CASSRTSGEYNEQFF
DNA: TGCGCCAGCAGCCGGACTAGCGGGGAGTACAATGAGCAGTTCTTC

D: .
size: .
J: TRBJ2-5
V: TRBV5-1
CDR3: CASSLGGTKETQYF
DNA: TGCGCCAGCAGCTTGGGCGGGACGAAAGAGACCCAGTACTTC

D: .
size: few
J: TRBJ2-1
V: TRBV12-3/TRBV12-4
CDR3: CASSVGTFNEQFF
DNA: TGTGCCAGCAGTGTCGGGACTTTCAATGAGCAGTTCTTC

D: TRBD1
size: many
J: TRBJ2-6
V: TRBV7-9
CDR3: CASSLTGAGANVLTF
DNA: TGCGCCAGCAGCCTCACAGGGGCTGGGGCCAACGTCCTGACTTTC

D: TRBD2
size: few
J: TRBJ2-1
V: TRBV29-1
CDR3: CSVEDLPGRAGTSSYNEQFF
DNA: TGCAGCGTTGAAGATCTTCCGGGGAGAGCGGGAACGAGCTCCTACAATGAGCAGTTCTTC

D: TRBD2
size: .
J: TRBJ2-1
V: TRBV12-5
CDR3: CASGLSWASGRVIKQFF
DNA: TGTGCTAGTGGCCTAAGTTGGGCTAGCGGGAGGGTTATCAAGCAGTTCTTC

D: .
size: few
J: TRBJ2-1
V: TRBV7-2
CDR3: CASSLTVEQFF
DNA: TGTGCCAGCAGCTTAACTGTAGAGCAGTTCTTC

D: .
size: .
J: TRBJ1-2
V: TRBV7-2
CDR3: CASSATVNYGYTF
DNA: TGTGCCAGCAGCGCGACAGTTAACTATGGCTACACCTTC

D: TRBD2
size: few
J: TRBJ2-5
V: TRBV20-1
CDR3: CSARDPNSGEETQYF
DNA: TGCAGTGCTAGGGACCCGAATAGCGGGGAAGAGACCCAGTACTTC

D: TRBD1
size: .
J: TRBJ2-3
V: TRBV20-1
CDR3: CSASGTGGSTDTQYF
DNA: TGCAGTGCCTCCGGGACAGGGGGAAGCACAGATACGCAGTATTTT

D: .
size: .
J: TRBJ1-1
V: TRBV12-5
CDR3: CASGLVAGGNTEAFF
DNA: TGTGCTAGTGGTTTGGTAGCAGGTGGGAACACTGAAGCTTTCTTT

D: TRBD2
size: few
J: TRBJ2-1
V: TRBV4-2
CDR3: CASSQWDYKSGTHLEQFF
DNA: TGTGCCAGCAGCCAGTGGGACTACAAATCCGGGACGCATCTCGAGCAGTTCTTC

D: .
size: few
J: TRBJ1-6
V: TRBV6-2/TRBV6-3
CDR3: CASSYGGAGSPLHF
DNA: TGTGCCAGCAGTTACGGGGGCGCGGGATCACCCCTCCACTTT

D: .
size: few
J: TRBJ1-2
V: TRBV12-3/TRBV12-4
CDR3: CASSRGMGVDGYTF
DNA: TGTGCCAGCAGTCGAGGGATGGGAGTTGATGGCTACACCTTC

D: .
size: .
J: TRBJ2-5
V: TRBV5-1
CDR3: CASSPEKAPQYF
DNA: TGCGCCAGCAGCCCGGAAAAGGCGCCCCAGTACTTC

D: .
size: few
J: TRBJ2-5
V: TRBV5-1
CDR3: CASSLRPGYQETQYF
DNA: TGCGCCAGCAGCTTGCGTCCGGGATACCAAGAGACCCAGTACTTC

D: .
size: .
J: TRBJ2-7
V: TRBV18
CDR3: CASSPWGSVYEQYF
DNA: TGTGCCAGCTCACCCTGGGGATCGGTCTACGAGCAGTACTTC

D: .
size: .
J: TRBJ2-5
V: TRBV5-4
CDR3: CASSSPGLGGLAQETQYF
DNA: TGTGCCAGCAGCTCTCCGGGACTCGGGGGACTTGCACAAGAGACCCAGTACTTC

D: .
size: .
J: TRBJ1-1
V: TRBV9
CDR3: CASSALQGTEAFF
DNA: TGTGCCAGCAGCGCACTACAGGGAACTGAAGCTTTCTTT

D: .
size: .
J: TRBJ2-5
V: TRBV20-1
CDR3: CSAGGATQETQYF
DNA: TGCAGTGCAGGGGGGGCTACCCAAGAGACCCAGTACTTC

D: .
size: few
J: TRBJ2-6
V: TRBV12-3/TRBV12-4
CDR3: CASTKGGEGANVLTF
DNA: TGTGCCAGCACTAAGGGGGGGGAAGGGGCCAACGTCCTGACTTTC

D: .
size: few
J: TRBJ2-1
V: TRBV20-1
CDR3: CSATLASSYNEQFF
DNA: TGCAGTGCTACACTAGCATCGTCCTACAATGAGCAGTTCTTC

D: TRBD1
size: .
J: TRBJ1-2
V: TRBV5-1
CDR3: CASSLTGVYDGYTF
DNA: TGCGCCAGCAGCTTAACAGGGGTCTATGATGGCTACACCTTC

D: .
size: .
J: TRBJ2-7
V: TRBV12-3/TRBV12-4
CDR3: CASSFRGTNTPYEQYF
DNA: TGTGCCAGCAGTTTCCGGGGGACCAACACCCCCTACGAGCAGTACTTC

D: TRBD2
size: .
J: TRBJ2-1
V: TRBV27
CDR3: CASRGLAGGPDYNEQFF
DNA: TGTGCCAGCAGGGGACTAGCGGGAGGGCCCGATTACAATGAGCAGTTCTTC

D: TRBD1
size: .
J: TRBJ1-2
V: TRBV12-3/TRBV12-4
CDR3: CASSRGQTNYGYTF
DNA: TGTGCCAGCAGCCGGGGACAGACTAACTATGGCTACACCTTC

D: TRBD1
size: once
J: TRBJ2-7
V: TRBV20-1
CDR3: CSARDLWTGGFYEQYF
DNA: TGCAGTGCTAGAGATCTGTGGACAGGGGGCTTCTACGAGCAGTACTTC

D: TRBD2
size: few
J: TRBJ2-1
V: TRBV6-1
CDR3: CASESGRAYNEQFF
DNA: TGTGCCAGCGAAAGCGGGAGGGCCTACAATGAGCAGTTCTTC

D: TRBD1
size: few
J: TRBJ2-1
V: TRBV12-3/TRBV12-4
CDR3: CASSFDRGGVIEQFF
DNA: TGTGCCAGCAGTTTCGACAGGGGTGGGGTGATTGAGCAGTTCTTC

D: .
size: .
J: TRBJ2-6
V: TRBV2
CDR3: CASSEAGRAGANVLTF
DNA: TGTGCCAGCAGTGAAGCGGGTCGGGCTGGGGCCAACGTCCTGACTTTC

D: .
size: few
J: TRBJ1-2
V: TRBV4-2
CDR3: CASSQVLRDGYTF
DNA: TGTGCCAGCAGCCAAGTGCTGAGGGACGGCTACACCTTC

D: TRBD2
size: .
J: TRBJ2-1
V: TRBV7-9
CDR3: CASSFSSGEANNEQFF
DNA: TGTGCCAGCAGCTTTTCTAGCGGGGAAGCTAACAATGAGCAGTTCTTC

D: .
size: .
J: TRBJ2-1
V: TRBV7-3
CDR3: CASSLSQRNEQFF
DNA: TGTGCCAGCAGCTTGAGCCAAAGAAATGAGCAGTTCTTC

D: .
size: .
J: TRBJ2-2
V: TRBV5-5
CDR3: CASSFTRGHFTGELFF
DNA: TGTGCCAGCAGCTTCACTAGGGGACACTTCACCGGGGAGCTGTTTTTT

D: .
size: many
J: TRBJ2-3
V: TRBV29-1
CDR3: CSVVQGTDTQYF
DNA: TGCAGCGTTGTGCAGGGCACAGATACGCAGTATTTT

D: TRBD1
size: .
J: TRBJ2-1
V: TRBV25-1
CDR3: CASNSDRGDEQFF
DNA: TGTGCCAGCAATAGCGACAGGGGAGATGAGCAGTTCTTC

D: .
size: few
J: TRBJ2-6
V: TRBV5-6
CDR3: CASSLVGVSGANVLTF
DNA: TGTGCCAGCAGCTTGGTAGGGGTATCCGGGGCCAACGTCCTGACTTTC

D: .
size: few
J: TRBJ2-7
V: TRBV20-1
CDR3: CSANIVSRDYEQYF
DNA: TGCAGTGCCAATATAGTGTCCCGGGACTACGAGCAGTACTTC

D: .
size: .
J: TRBJ2-1
V: TRBV18
CDR3: CASSQLSGSHRLGEQFF
DNA: TGTGCCAGCTCACAGTTGTCAGGGAGTCATCGGTTGGGTGAGCAGTTCTTC

D: .
size: many
J: TRBJ2-1
V: TRBV12-3/TRBV12-4
CDR3: CASSWGVSGNEQFF
DNA: TGTGCCAGCAGTTGGGGGGTGAGCGGCAATGAGCAGTTCTTC

D: .
size: many
J: TRBJ2-5
V: TRBV12-3/TRBV12-4
CDR3: CASSTGKTQYF
DNA: TGTGCCAGCAGTACGGGGAAGACCCAGTACTTC

D: .
size: few
J: TRBJ2-5
V: TRBV6-5
CDR3: CASSYSTYGTPLRETQYF
DNA: TGTGCCAGCAGTTACTCGACTTACGGGACGCCTTTGCGGGAGACCCAGTACTTC

D: TRBD2
size: .
J: TRBJ2-1
V: TRBV27
CDR3: CASSSRAGVNYNEQFF
DNA: TGTGCCAGCAGTTCCCGAGCGGGGGTCAACTACAATGAGCAGTTCTTC

D: .
size: .
J: TRBJ2-7
V: TRBV6-5
CDR3: CASSYTDWYEQYF
DNA: TGTGCCAGCAGTTACACCGACTGGTACGAGCAGTACTTC

D: .
size: few
J: TRBJ2-1
V: TRBV11-2
CDR3: CASSLDSRGSSYNEQFF
DNA: TGTGCCAGCAGCTTAGATAGCCGGGGTAGCTCCTACAATGAGCAGTTCTTC

D: .
size: once
J: TRBJ1-1
V: TRBV20-1
CDR3: CSARASTEAFF
DNA: TGCAGTGCTAGAGCGAGCACTGAAGCTTTCTTT

D: .
size: many
J: TRBJ2-2
V: TRBV5-1
CDR3: CASSYIDGELFF
DNA: TGCGCCAGCAGCTACATCGACGGGGAGCTGTTTTTT